Below are 29 T cell receptor beta chains sequenced from a single sample in a study of graft-versus-host responses after intestinal transplantation. Some clones are missing from TCRdb's copy, which holds only in-frame ones; the method was immunoSEQ multiplex PCR. The data hold under 20,000 clones, with around nine tenths observed a single time. Sequenced here: PBMCs, sampled 220 to 240 days after intestinal transplant. Receptor source: a human patient who received an intestinal transplant, so some T cells may come from the graft donor.

This clone has only a few counts. The gene calls are TRBV5-1 and TRBJ2-7; 12 nucleotides line up with TRBD1. V shed 0 bases, J shed 4 bases, and the junction held 8 bases outside the gene matches. The V gene's germline CDR1 is SGHRS and CDR2 YFSETQ. The CDR3 is made up of 17 amino acids. CDR3 sequence reads: CASSLGGQGAQGYEQYF. The CDR3 nucleotides are TGCGCCAGCAGCTTGGGGGGACAGGGGGCCCAAGGGTACGAGCAGTACTTC.

The CDR3 coding sequence is TGTGCCAGCAGGGGGACGGACAGGGGGGGATCACCCCTCCACTTT. This translates into CASRGTDRGGSPLHF. The chain couples TRBV2 to TRBJ1-6; 10 positions agree with TRBD1. Unmatched junction bases numbered 9, after V lost 6 bases and J lost 10 bases. The germline CDR1 and CDR2 sequences are SNHLY and FYNNEI. The CDR3 runs to 15 residues.

The chain joins TRBV5-6 to TRBJ1-1; the match to TRBD1 covers 8 bases. Losses at the gene ends were 0 bases for V and 11 bases for J; bases not matched to a gene: 3. Germline CDR1 and CDR2: SGHDT and YYEEEE. CDR3 size: 12 residues. CDR3 sequence reads: CASSLEDRGAFF. DNA for the CDR3: TGTGCCAGCAGCTTGGAAGACAGGGGCGCTTTCTTT.

The chain recombines TRBV4-2 with TRBJ2-1, with TRBD2 matching 12 bases. CDR3 size: 15 residues. Germline V CDR1 and CDR2: LGHNA, YNFKEQ. V trimming: 4 bases; J trimming: 6 bases; junction bases outside the gene matches: 4. For the CDR3, the DNA is TGTGCCAGCAGCCCCCCTAGCGGGGGGGCCAATGAGCAGTTCTTC. Translation gives CASSPPSGGANEQFF.

V is TRBV6-5 and J is TRBJ2-7; D tentatively fits TRBD1 or TRBD2 (7 bases each). Trimming cost V 2 bases and J 2 bases, with 10 bases left between them. The germline CDR1 and CDR2 sequences are MNHEY and SVGAGI. This CDR3 spans 14 amino acids. CDR3 nucleotide sequence: TGTGCCAGCAGTTACGGGAGGGGGCCCTACGAGCAGTACTTC. Amino acids: CASSYGRGPYEQYF.

This clone was recorded a few times. This chain uses TRBV2 with TRBJ1-3, with D possibly being TRBD1 (5 bases). The CDR3 has 12 amino acids. The germline CDR1 and CDR2 sequences are SNHLY and FYNNEI. The V end lost 4 bases, the J end lost 8 bases, and 9 bases lay between the germline ends. CDR3 coding DNA: TGTGCCAGCAGTGTCTGGGGGGACACCATATATTTT. Protein product: CASSVWGDTIYF.

The rearrangement uses TRBV11-2 and TRBJ2-3; 9 bases line up with TRBD2. Germline loops: CDR1 SGHAT, CDR2 FQNNGV. The V segment lost 5 bases and the J segment 0 bases; nucleotides outside the gene matches: 6. The CDR3 contains 16 residues. Here the CDR3 reads CASSPRGGLSTDTQYF. CDR3 nucleotides: TGTGCCAGCAGCCCGCGGGGGGGGCTGAGCACAGATACGCAGTATTTT.

V gene TRBV19 combines with J gene TRBJ2-7, with 7 nucleotides matching TRBD1. Germline V gives CDR1 LNHDA, CDR2 SQIVND (reference sequence). V trimming: 5 bases; J trimming: 2 bases; junction bases outside the gene matches: 3. The CDR3 is 13 amino acids. The CDR3 loop is CASSSQGPYEQYF. In DNA, the CDR3 is TGTGCCAGTAGTTCACAGGGGCCCTACGAGCAGTACTTC.

V and J are TRBV19 and TRBJ2-2; D possibly corresponds to TRBD1 (5 bases). V lost 3 bases to trimming and J lost 1 base, with 9 bases between them. Germline lookup yields CDR1 LNHDA and CDR2 SQIVND (reference sequence). The CDR3 is 15 residues long. For the CDR3, the DNA is TGTGCCAGTAGTATCGTGACAGTGAACACCGGGGAGCTGTTTTTT. Translation: CASSIVTVNTGELFF.

CDR3 residues: CASSRRGGETQYF. CDR3 DNA: TGTGCCAGCAGTAGGCGGGGCGGGGAGACCCAGTACTTC. This sequence joins TRBV2 and TRBJ2-5; weak D call: TRBD2 (6 bases). In germline, CDR1 is SNHLY, CDR2 FYNNEI. The ends were cut back, 5 bases at V and 5 bases at J, with 12 bases in the middle. The CDR3 extends over 13 amino acids.

The V gene is TRBV9, the J gene TRBJ2-3, with D unresolved. Trimming took off 0 bases at V and 0 bases at J, with 2 bases between the two ends. The CDR3 totals 13 residues. Per germline, CDR1 SGDLS and CDR2 YYNGEE. CDR3 DNA sequence: TGTGCCAGCAGCGTAGACAGCACAGATACGCAGTATTTT. Protein sequence: CASSVDSTDTQYF.

The chain joins TRBV19 to TRBJ1-1; D not resolved. Germline CDR1 and CDR2: LNHDA and SQIVND (reference sequence). The length of the CDR3 is 15 residues. V gave up 1 base and J gave up 0 bases, with 9 bases separating them. In DNA form, the CDR3 reads TGTGCCAGTAGTATAGGGCCAGCCATGAACACTGAAGCTTTCTTT. This translates into CASSIGPAMNTEAFF.

This chain connects TRBV9 to TRBJ1-5; D unresolved. Trimming stripped 0 bases from V and 4 bases from J, with 5 bases between. Per germline, CDR1 SGDLS and CDR2 YYNGEE. The CDR3 covers 13 residues. The chain's CDR3 is CASSVDMNQPQHF. The CDR3 DNA is TGTGCCAGCAGCGTAGACATGAATCAGCCCCAGCATTTT.

This clone was picked up a small number of times. This chain uses TRBV6-1 with TRBJ2-2, with D perhaps assigned TRBD1 or TRBD2 (6 bases each). The ends were cut back, 3 bases at V and 6 bases at J, with 11 bases in the middle. Germline CDR1 is MNHNS and CDR2 is SASEGT. The CDR3 has 14 residues. The CDR3 region has the DNA TGTGCCAGCAGTGATAGGGGGGCCTCCGGGGAGCTGTTTTTT. The encoded protein is CASSDRGASGELFF.

The chain uses TRBV30 and TRBJ1-3, with a possible D match to TRBD1 (5 bases). The ends were cut back, 3 bases at V and 0 bases at J, with 12 bases in the middle. Germline-derived CDR1 and CDR2 are GTSNPN and SVGIG (reference sequence). This CDR3 is 15 amino acids long. The DNA of the CDR3 is TGTGCCTGGAGGGAAGACAGTAGCTCTGGAAACACCATATATTTT. This codes for CAWREDSSSGNTIYF.

Regarding this clone: An end of the junction does not agree with germline; a read error may underlie this. Within the sample, other DNA sequences also encode this same CDR3. The V and J genes are TRBV13 and TRBJ2-6, with 8 bases lining up with TRBD1. Germline values: CDR1 PRHDT, CDR2 FYEKMQ (reference sequence). This CDR3 is 17 amino acids long. The CDR3 loop reads CASSSWTGSKGANVLTF. CDR3 bases: TGCGCCAGCAGCTCTTGGACAGGGAGTAAAGGGGCCAACGTCCTGACTTTC.

The J gene is TRBJ1-6, the V gene TRBV11-2; D is uncertain. The V gene lost 5 bases and the J gene lost 0 bases, with 8 bases spanning the gap. The germline CDR1 and CDR2 sequences are SGHAT and FQNNGV. The CDR3 consists of 15 residues. The CDR3 spells CASSLTSSYNSPLHF. In DNA form, the CDR3 reads TGTGCCAGCAGCCTCACCAGCTCCTATAATTCACCCCTCCACTTT.

With respect to this clone: A read error may account for a junction end that differs from germline. V and J are TRBV2 and TRBJ1-2; 7 bases align to TRBD1. This CDR3 contains 16 residues. Germline CDR1 is SNHLY and CDR2 is FYNNEI. The CDR3 coding sequence is TGTGCCAGCACTGAAGGCCGGGACAGAATAAACTATGGCTACACCTTC. It specifies CASTEGRDRINYGYTF.

The rearrangement links TRBV9 to TRBJ2-3, with D uncertain. CDR3 length: 12 amino acids. Germline CDR1 reads SGDLS; CDR2 reads YYNGEE. Trimming removed 3 bases from V and 2 bases from J, with 4 bases in between. CDR3 loop: CASSENTDTQYF. DNA of the CDR3: TGTGCCAGCAGCGAAAACACAGATACGCAGTATTTT.

This sequence joins TRBV6-1 and TRBJ2-7; a weak D match, TRBD2 (6 bases). In germline, CDR1 is MNHNS, CDR2 SASEGT. Deletions cut 7 bases from V and 2 bases from J, with 15 bases between. The CDR3 totals 14 residues. The CDR3 DNA follows: TGTGCCAGCATTCCGGGACTGAGGACCTACGAGCAGTACTTC. It is translated as CASIPGLRTYEQYF.

The chain employs TRBV18 and TRBJ1-6; possibly TRBD1 for D (5 bases). CDR1 and CDR2 (germline): KGHSH, LQKENI. The CDR3 is 15 amino acids. Deletions cut 3 bases from V and 6 bases from J, with 12 bases between. CDR3 loop: CASSPQGYGNSPLHF. CDR3 in DNA: TGTGCCAGCTCACCCCAGGGTTATGGTAATTCACCCCTCCACTTT. Full variable domain (rest looked up from reference TRBV18 and TRBJ1-6): NAGVMQNPRHLVRRRGQEARLRCSPMKGHSHVYWYRQLPEEGLKFMVYLQKENIIDESGMPKERFSAEFPKEGPSILRIQQVVRGDSAAYFCASSPQGYGNSPLHFGNGTRLTVT.

Regarding this clone: The same CDR3 is also encoded by other DNA sequences in this sample. The rearrangement links TRBV6-1 to TRBJ2-3, with 11 bases lining up with TRBD2. The CDR3 has 17 residues. After removal of 2 bases from V and 6 bases from J, the junction contained 10 bases not matched to a gene. CDR1 and CDR2 (germline): MNHNS, SASEGT. DNA for the CDR3: TGTGCCAGCAGTGAATGGGTAGCGGGGGGGTACACGGATACGCAGTATTTT. This translates into CASSEWVAGGYTDTQYF.

This clone showed up just once. Lacking the conserved final phenylalanine or tryptophan, this CDR3 likely reflects a read error. In DNA form, the CDR3 reads TGTGCCAGCAGACCAGCGGGGGTGAACACTGAAGCTTTCTCT. Translating gives CASRPAGVNTEAFS. V and J are TRBV6-5 and TRBJ1-1; D possibly corresponds to TRBD1 (5 bases). The CDR3 totals 14 residues. CDR1 and CDR2 (germline): MNHEY, SVGAGI. V gave up 6 bases and J gave up 0 bases, with 11 bases separating them.

This clone was counted only a few times. The V and J genes are TRBV27 and TRBJ2-7; D may be TRBD1 (6 bases). The germline CDR1 and CDR2 sequences are MNHEY and SMNVEV (reference sequence). Trimming left V 6 bases short and J 6 bases short, with 9 bases between. CDR3 length: 11 residues. In DNA form, the CDR3 reads TGTGCCAGCAGCACAGGGTCCGAGCAGTACTTC. Translating it yields CASSTGSEQYF.

The CDR3 loop reads CASSLVQNTGELFF. For the CDR3, the DNA is TGTGCCAGCAGCTTAGTACAAAACACCGGGGAGCTGTTTTTT. The chain combines TRBV7-6 with TRBJ2-2; D is undetermined. V gave up 1 base and J gave up 2 bases, with 5 bases separating them. The CDR3 contains 14 residues. CDR1 is SGHVS and CDR2 is FNYEAQ in the germline V gene. Together with reference TRBV7-6 and TRBJ2-2, the CDR3 gives the full variable domain: GAGVSQSPRYKVTKRGQDVALRCDPISGHVSLYWYRQALGQGPEFLTYFNYEAQQDKSGLPNDRFSAERPEGSISTLTIQRTEQRDSAMYRCASSLVQNTGELFFGEGSRLTVL.

This clone came up a few times. V gene TRBV5-4 combines with J gene TRBJ2-6; D may correspond to TRBD1 or TRBD2 (6 bases each). Germline V gene data show CDR1 as SGHNT and CDR2 as YYREEE (reference sequence). The CDR3 loop spans 16 amino acids. Trimming left V 4 bases short and J 3 bases short, with 14 bases between. CDR3 sequence: CASSQEEGDGANVLTF. The CDR3 nucleotides are TGTGCCAGCAGCCAAGAGGAGGGGGATGGGGCCAACGTCCTGACTTTC.

The chain recombines TRBV7-9 with TRBJ2-5, with a possible D match to TRBD2 (7 bases). This CDR3 is 13 amino acids long. Deletions cut 5 bases from V and 5 bases from J, with 12 bases between. Germline V lookup: CDR1 SEHNR, CDR2 FQNEAQ (reference sequence). In DNA, the CDR3 is TGTGCCAGCAGCACCCGGGGGGCGGAGACCCAGTACTTC. Its protein product is CASSTRGAETQYF.

This clone was observed once. This chain links TRBV9 with TRBJ1-1; no clear D gene. The length of the CDR3 is 13 residues. Germline V gene lookup returns CDR1 SGDLS and CDR2 YYNGEE. Trimming left V 1 base short and J 6 bases short, with 10 bases between. The CDR3 nucleotides are TGTGCCAGCAGCGTAATGGACGGATCTGAAGCTTTCTTT. Encoded protein: CASSVMDGSEAFF. Full variable domain (remainder filled in from reference TRBV9 and TRBJ1-1): DSGVTQTPKHLITATGQRVTLRCSPRSGDLSVYWYQQSLDQGLQFLIQYYNGEERAKGNILERFSAQQFPDLHSELNLSSLELGDSALYFCASSVMDGSEAFFGQGTRLTVV.

V is TRBV2 and J is TRBJ2-1; weak D call: TRBD1 (5 bases). V was shortened by 3 bases and J by 6 bases, with 9 bases between the two germline ends. This CDR3 comprises 13 residues. Germline-derived CDR1 and CDR2 are SNHLY and FYNNEI. The CDR3 DNA reads TGTGCCAGCAGTGATACAGGTGGCAATGAGCAGTTCTTC. It yields the protein CASSDTGGNEQFF. Together with reference TRBV2 and TRBJ2-1, the CDR3 gives the full variable domain: EPEVTQTPSHQVTQMGQEVILRCVPISNHLYFYWYRQILGQKVEFLVSFYNNEISEKSEIFDDQFSVERPDGSNFTLKIRSTKLEDSAMYFCASSDTGGNEQFFGPGTRLTVL.